This entry lists 9 T cell receptor beta chains sequenced from one sample in a study of human T cells and chemical hapten exposure. Each CDR3 protein is one row after TCRdb ran MiXCR on the RACE reads. The repertoire holds 50,000 to 70,000 distinct CDR3 sequences, approximately 10% seen once, with around 9.6% in the top ten. Time point here: pre-sensitization, week 0. Specified treatment: therapeutic diphenylcyclopropenone sensitization with weekly scalp DPC. This specimen consisted of whole blood, obtained in connection with sensitization to the hapten diphenylcyclopropenone (DPC). Receptors were obtained from a man aged 40-49 years with alopecia areata. Some clones in this sample may be carry-over from other donors' samples.

Many counts were recorded for this clonotype. The genes are TRBV20-1 and TRBJ2-5; 15 bases match TRBD2. V lost 0 bases and J lost 4; bases outside the gene matches: 12. Germline CDR1 is DFQATT and CDR2 is SNEGSKA (reference sequence). The CDR3 covers 19 residues. CDR3 sequence reads: CSARDRVLVGLAGGETQYF. For the CDR3, the DNA is TGCAGTGCTAGAGATCGGGTCCTCGTGGGACTAGCGGGAGGAGAGACCCAGTACTTC.

This clonotype was counted many times. This chain joins TRBV20-1 and TRBJ1-1; D not resolved. From germline, CDR1 is DFQATT and CDR2 SNEGSKA (reference sequence). The CDR3 has 11 residues. Written as DNA, the CDR3 is TGCAGCACATCTAGAGACACTGAAGCTTTCTTT. It is translated as CSTSRDTEAFF.

Comment on this clonotype: A much larger clone lies one base from this, so it may be a read error. The J gene is TRBJ1-2, the V gene TRBV6-5, with 8 bases that match TRBD1. V lost 8 bases and J lost 4; bases outside the gene matches: 15. This CDR3 has 16 residues. Germline loops: CDR1 MNHEY, CDR2 SVGAGI. For the CDR3, the DNA is TGTGCCAGCGGTTTACTCGGACAGGGAATGGCCTATGGCTACACCTTC. It yields the protein CASGLLGQGMAYGYTF.

This clonotype was seen repeatedly, ten times or more. The gene calls are TRBV11-3 and TRBJ2-2, with TRBD1 identical over 9 bases. The ends lost 4 bases at V and 6 bases at J; junction bases unmatched: 3. CDR1 and CDR2 from the germline V gene are SGHNT and YENEEA. This CDR3 comprises 14 residues. CDR3 DNA sequence: TGTGCCAGCAGCTCCGGACAGGGGCCCGGGGAGCTGTTTTTT. Translating gives CASSSGQGPGELFF.

The V gene is TRBV4-1, the J gene TRBJ2-1, with TRBD2 matching over 8 bases. This CDR3 is 19 amino acids long. Germline loops: CDR1 MGHRA, CDR2 YSYEKL. The V gene end was trimmed by 4 bases and the J gene end by 4 bases; junction bases not matched to a gene: 18. The CDR3: CASSRQTDGASGGYNEQFF. DNA for the CDR3: TGCGCCAGCAGCCGCCAGACAGACGGGGCAAGCGGGGGATACAATGAGCAGTTCTTC.

The chain employs TRBV28 and TRBJ2-7; either TRBD1 or TRBD2 may supply D (7 bases each). Germline CDR1 and CDR2: MDHEN and SYDVKM. The CDR3 extends over 13 amino acids. V was cut by 1 base and J by 6 bases, with 10 bases left in between. In nucleotides, the CDR3 is TGTGCCAGCAGTTTATTCAGGGGGGGCGAGCAGTACTTC. Its translation is CASSLFRGGEQYF.

This clonotype appeared many times. CDR3 nucleotide sequence: TGTGCCAGCAGCCCGGGACAGGTCGCCTACGAGCAGTACTTC. It yields the protein CASSPGQVAYEQYF. The genes are TRBV7-9 and TRBJ2-7, with 8 bases identical to TRBD1. The CDR3 runs 14 residues. J lost 2 bases, V lost 5 bases, and 5 bases had no gene match. Germline values: CDR1 SEHNR, CDR2 FQNEAQ (reference sequence). Combining the CDR3 with reference TRBV7-9 and TRBJ2-7 gives the whole variable domain DTGVSQNPRHKITKRGQNVTFRCDPISEHNRLYWYRQTLGQGPEFLTYFQNEAQLEKSRLLSDRFSAERPKGSFSTLEIQRTEQGDSAMYLCASSPGQVAYEQYFGPGTRLTVT.

This chain joins TRBV6-2 or TRBV6-3 and TRBJ1-2, with D unclear. This CDR3 has 13 residues. Trimming stripped 7 bases from V and 5 bases from J, with 14 bases between. The germline CDR1 and CDR2 sequences are MNHEY and SVGEGT. The CDR3 nucleotides are TGTGCCAGCAAGCCGCCCACAGCGTATGGCTACACCTTC. Translated: CASKPPTAYGYTF.

This clonotype was counted between two and nine times. The CDR3 coding sequence is TGTGCCAGCAGCCACACGGGACTCCTTTACGAGCAGTACTTC. Its protein product is CASSHTGLLYEQYF. The chain links TRBV3-1 to TRBJ2-7; D perhaps matches TRBD2 (6 bases). This CDR3 is 14 amino acids long. Germline values: CDR1 LGHDT, CDR2 YNNKEL (reference sequence). Trimming stripped 3 bases from V and 4 bases from J, with 13 bases between.